This T cell receptor (beta chain) is drawn from a study of T cell responses to AZD1222 COVID-19 vaccine. Overall study context: Second-dose groups at about 4 or about 12 weeks were pooled.

V was pared by 1 base and J by 11 bases, with 8 bases between. Germline values: CDR1 SNHLY, CDR2 FYNNEI. This CDR3 has 11 amino acids. Sequencing was performed with immunoSEQ multiplex PCR; in TCRdb, only in-frame clones are kept and a portion is missing. The sample records 150,000 to 200,000 clones, around 92% being singletons. This TCR derives from an adult in good health. The rearrangement joins TRBV2 to TRBJ1-1; D gene uncertain. The sample consisted of peripheral blood, taken on day 0 of AZD1222 vaccination. This chain's CDR3 is CASSEGPTAFF. The DNA of the CDR3 is TGTGCCAGCAGTGAAGGTCCGACGGCTTTCTTT.